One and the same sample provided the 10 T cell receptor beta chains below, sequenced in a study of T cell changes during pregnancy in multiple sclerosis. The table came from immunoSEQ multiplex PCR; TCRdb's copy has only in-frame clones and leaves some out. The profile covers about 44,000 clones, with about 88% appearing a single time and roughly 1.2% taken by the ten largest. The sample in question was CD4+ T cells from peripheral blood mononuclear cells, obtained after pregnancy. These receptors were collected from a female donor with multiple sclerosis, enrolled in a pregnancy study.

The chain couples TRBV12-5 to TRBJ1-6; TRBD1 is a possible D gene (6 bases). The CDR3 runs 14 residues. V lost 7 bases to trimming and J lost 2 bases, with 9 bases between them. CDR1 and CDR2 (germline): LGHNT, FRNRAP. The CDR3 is CASARTAYNSPLHF. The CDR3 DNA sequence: TGTGCTAGTGCCCGGACAGCCTATAATTCACCCCTCCACTTT.

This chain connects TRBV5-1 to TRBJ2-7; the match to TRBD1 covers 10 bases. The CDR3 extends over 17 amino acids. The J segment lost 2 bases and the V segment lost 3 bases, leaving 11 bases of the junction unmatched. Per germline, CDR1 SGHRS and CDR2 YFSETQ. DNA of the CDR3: TGCGCCAGCAGCTCGGCGAGATCCGGGACAGGGGCCTACGAGCAGTACTTC. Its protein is CASSSARSGTGAYEQYF.

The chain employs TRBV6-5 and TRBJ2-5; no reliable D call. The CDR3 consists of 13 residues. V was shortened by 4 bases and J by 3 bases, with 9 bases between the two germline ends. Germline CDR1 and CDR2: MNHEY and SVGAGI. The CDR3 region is CASSWIAEETQYF. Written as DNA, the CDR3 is TGTGCCAGCAGTTGGATAGCTGAAGAGACCCAGTACTTC.

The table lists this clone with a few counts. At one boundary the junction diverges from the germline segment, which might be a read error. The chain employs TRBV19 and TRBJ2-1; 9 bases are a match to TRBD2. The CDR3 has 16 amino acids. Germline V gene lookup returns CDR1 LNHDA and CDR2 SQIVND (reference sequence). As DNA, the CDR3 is TGTGCCAGTAGTATAGACCCAGCGGGAGGTCCACTTCTACAGGTCTTC. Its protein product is CASSIDPAGGPLLQVF.

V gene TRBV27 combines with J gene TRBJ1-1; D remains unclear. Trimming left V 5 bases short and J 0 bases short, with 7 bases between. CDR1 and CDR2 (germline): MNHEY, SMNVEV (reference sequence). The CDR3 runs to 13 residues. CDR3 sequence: CASSPYLNTEAFF. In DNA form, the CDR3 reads TGTGCCAGCAGTCCCTACCTGAACACTGAAGCTTTCTTT.

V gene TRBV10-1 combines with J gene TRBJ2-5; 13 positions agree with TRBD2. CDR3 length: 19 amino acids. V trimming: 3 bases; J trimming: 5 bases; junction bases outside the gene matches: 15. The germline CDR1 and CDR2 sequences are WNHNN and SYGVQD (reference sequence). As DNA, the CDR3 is TGCGCCAGCAGTGAACGCGACGGACTAGCGGGAGCTCGTAGGGAGACCCAGTACTTC. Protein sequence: CASSERDGLAGARRETQYF.

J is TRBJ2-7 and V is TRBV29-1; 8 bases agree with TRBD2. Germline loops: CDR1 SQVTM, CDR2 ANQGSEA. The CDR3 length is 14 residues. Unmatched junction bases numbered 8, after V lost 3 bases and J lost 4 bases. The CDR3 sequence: CSVDSAGGSYEQYF. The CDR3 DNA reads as TGCAGCGTTGATTCCGCGGGAGGCTCTTACGAGCAGTACTTC.

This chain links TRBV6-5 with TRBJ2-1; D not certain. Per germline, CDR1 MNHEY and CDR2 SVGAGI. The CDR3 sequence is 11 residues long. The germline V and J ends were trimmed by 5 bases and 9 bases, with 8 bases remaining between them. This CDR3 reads CASSDLSEQFF. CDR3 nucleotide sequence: TGTGCCAGCAGTGATTTGAGTGAGCAGTTCTTC.

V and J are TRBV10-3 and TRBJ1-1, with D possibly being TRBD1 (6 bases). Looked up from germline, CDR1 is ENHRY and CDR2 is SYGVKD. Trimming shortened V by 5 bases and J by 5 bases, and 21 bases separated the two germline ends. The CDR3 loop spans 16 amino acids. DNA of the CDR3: TGTGCCATCAGTAAGGGAGCGGACAGCTCGGTTACTGAAGCTTTCTTT. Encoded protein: CAISKGADSSVTEAFF.

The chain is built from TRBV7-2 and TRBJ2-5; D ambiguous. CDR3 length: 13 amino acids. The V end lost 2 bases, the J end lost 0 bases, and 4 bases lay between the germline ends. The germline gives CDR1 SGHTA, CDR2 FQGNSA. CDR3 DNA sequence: TGTGCCAGCAGCTTACGGGACCAAGAGACCCAGTACTTC. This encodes CASSLRDQETQYF.